Listed here are 7 T cell receptor beta chains from one sample, sequenced in a study of T cells in Graves' hyperthyroidism and ophthalmopathy (dated by TCRdb to between 2017 and 2020). The library was built by means of multiplex PCR. The data were produced on an Illumina HiSeq 2000. The TCR beta CDR3 regions were amplified from the RNA transcripts. A first-round RT-PCR of the TCR CDR3 used the HTBI primer set with the Qiagen OneStep RT-PCR kit. Clones were called with MiXCR by TCRdb after fastp trimmed the public reads at Q25, and only in-frame beta chains were retained. Each CDR3 protein gets just one entry, which takes the most common genes and DNA from the rows behind it. This sample is represented by about 480,000 distinct CDR3 sequences; under 15% of them were singletons. Together, the top ten hold under 20% of the sample. Sequenced: blood. Source of these receptors: a woman younger than 30 with Graves' hyperthyroidism.

This clonotype was picked up many times. V usage is TRBV18 and J usage is TRBJ1-2; weak D call: TRBD1 (5 bases). The V end lost 3 bases, the J end lost 0 bases, and 14 bases lay between the germline ends. CDR3 length equals 16 residues. The V gene's germline CDR1 is KGHSH and CDR2 LQKENI. This chain's CDR3 is CASSPGEGPANYGYTF. The CDR3, as DNA: TGTGCCAGCTCACCTGGGGAGGGGCCTGCTAACTATGGCTACACCTTC.

This clonotype was seen once. The rearrangement joins TRBV3-1 to TRBJ2-1, with D maybe TRBD2 (6 bases). Germline V gene lookup returns CDR1 LGHDT and CDR2 YNNKEL (reference sequence). Deletions cut 3 bases from V and 10 bases from J, with 22 bases between. This CDR3 is 16 amino acids long. DNA of the CDR3: TGTGCCAGCAGCCAGGTCCTTGAACTAGCTATGGTGGAGCAGTTCTTC. Amino acids: CASSQVLELAMVEQFF.

This clonotype was observed at least ten times. The chain employs TRBV27 and TRBJ2-7; 7 positions agree with TRBD2. Germline CDR1 MNHEY, CDR2 SMNVEV (reference sequence). The V segment lost 3 bases and the J segment 6 bases; nucleotides outside the gene matches: 5. The CDR3 is made up of 13 amino acids. The CDR3 DNA follows: TGTGCCAGCAGTTTTTCGGGGGGAAGCGAGCAGTACTTC. Translating it yields CASSFSGGSEQYF.

This clonotype has ten or more counts. This sequence joins TRBV19 and TRBJ2-2; perhaps TRBD1 as D (6 bases). Germline CDR1 reads LNHDA; CDR2 reads SQIVND (reference sequence). CDR3 length equals 17 residues. V was cut by 1 base and J by 0 bases, with 12 bases left in between. CDR3 nucleotides: TGTGCCAGTAGTATAGGAGGGACACTTTCGAACACCGGGGAGCTGTTTTTT. This gives the protein CASSIGGTLSNTGELFF.

This clonotype was counted between two and nine times. The chain has TRBV3-1 and TRBJ2-2, with TRBD2 identical over 8 bases. Trimming cost V 0 bases and J 7 bases; bases outside gene matches: 7. The CDR3 totals 16 residues. Germline lookup yields CDR1 LGHDT and CDR2 YNNKEL (reference sequence). CDR3 coding DNA: TGTGCCAGCAGCCAAGATAGAGCGGGAGTGCGCGGGGAGCTGTTTTTT. The encoded protein is CASSQDRAGVRGELFF. The full variable domain, with the rest looked up from reference TRBV3-1 and TRBJ2-2, is DTAVSQTPKYLVTQMGNDKSIKCEQNLGHDTMYWYKQDSKKFLKIMFSYNNKELIINETVPNRFSPKSPDKAHLNLHINSLELGDSAVYFCASSQDRAGVRGELFFGEGSRLTVL.

This clonotype has ten or more counts. The chain joins TRBV10-2 to TRBJ1-2, with no clear D. The CDR3 loop spans 14 amino acids. Per the germline V gene, CDR1 is WSHSY and CDR2 is SAAADI. The V end lost 1 base, the J end lost 7 bases, and 13 bases lay between the germline ends. The DNA of the CDR3 is TGCGCCAGCAGTGAGTATCCAGGAAGAAGTGGCTACACCTTC. This translates into CASSEYPGRSGYTF.

This clonotype was counted at least ten times. The gene calls are TRBV6-1 and TRBJ2-1; TRBD2 might be the D (6 bases). The CDR3 totals 15 residues. The V and J ends lost 5 bases and 9 bases respectively, with 20 bases between them. Looked up from germline, CDR1 is MNHNS and CDR2 is SASEGT. CDR3 bases: TGTGCCAGCAGTATCGCTAGGAGGGTAAGGGGTGAGCAGTTCTTC. This translates into CASSIARRVRGEQFF.